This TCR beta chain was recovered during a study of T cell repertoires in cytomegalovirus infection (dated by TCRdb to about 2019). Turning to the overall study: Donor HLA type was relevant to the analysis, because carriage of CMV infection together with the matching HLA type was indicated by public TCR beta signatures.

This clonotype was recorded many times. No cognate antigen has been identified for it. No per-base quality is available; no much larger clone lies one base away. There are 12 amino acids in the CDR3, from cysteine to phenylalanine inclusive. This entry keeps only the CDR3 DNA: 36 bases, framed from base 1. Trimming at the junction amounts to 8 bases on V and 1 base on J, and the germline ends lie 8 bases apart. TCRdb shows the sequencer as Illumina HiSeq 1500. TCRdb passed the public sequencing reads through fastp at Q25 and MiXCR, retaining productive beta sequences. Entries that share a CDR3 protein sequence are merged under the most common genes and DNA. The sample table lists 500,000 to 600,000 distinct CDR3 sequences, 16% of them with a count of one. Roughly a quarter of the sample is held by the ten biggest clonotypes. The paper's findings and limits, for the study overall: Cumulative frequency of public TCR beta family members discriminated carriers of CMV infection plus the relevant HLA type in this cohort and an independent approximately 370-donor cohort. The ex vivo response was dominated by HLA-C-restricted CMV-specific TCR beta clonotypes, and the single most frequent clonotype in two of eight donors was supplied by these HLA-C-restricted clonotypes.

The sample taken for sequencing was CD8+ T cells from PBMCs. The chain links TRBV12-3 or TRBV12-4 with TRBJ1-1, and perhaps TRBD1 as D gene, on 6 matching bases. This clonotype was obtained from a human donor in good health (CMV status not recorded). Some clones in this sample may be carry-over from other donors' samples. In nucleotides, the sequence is TGTGCCAGCCTGGACAGGAACACTGAAGCTTTCTTT. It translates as CASLDRNTEAFF.